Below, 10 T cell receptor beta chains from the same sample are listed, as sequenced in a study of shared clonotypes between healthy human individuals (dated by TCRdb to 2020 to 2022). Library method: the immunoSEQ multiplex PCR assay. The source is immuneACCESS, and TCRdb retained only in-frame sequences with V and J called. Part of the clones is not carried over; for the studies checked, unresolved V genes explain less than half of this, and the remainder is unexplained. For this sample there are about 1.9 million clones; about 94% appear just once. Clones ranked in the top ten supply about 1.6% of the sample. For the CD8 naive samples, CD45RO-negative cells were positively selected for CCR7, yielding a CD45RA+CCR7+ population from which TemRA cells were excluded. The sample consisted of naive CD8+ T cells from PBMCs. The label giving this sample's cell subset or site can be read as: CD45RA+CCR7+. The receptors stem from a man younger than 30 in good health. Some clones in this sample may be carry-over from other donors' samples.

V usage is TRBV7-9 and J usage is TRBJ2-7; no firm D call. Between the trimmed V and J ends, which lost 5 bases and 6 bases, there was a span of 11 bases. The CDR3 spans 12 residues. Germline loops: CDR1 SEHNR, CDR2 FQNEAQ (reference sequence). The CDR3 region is CASSPDPPEQYF. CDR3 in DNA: TGTGCCAGCAGCCCGGACCCGCCCGAGCAGTACTTC.

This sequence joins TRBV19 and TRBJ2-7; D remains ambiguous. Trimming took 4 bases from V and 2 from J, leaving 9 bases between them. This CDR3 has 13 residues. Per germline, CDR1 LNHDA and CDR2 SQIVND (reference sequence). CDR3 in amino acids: CASSTIGAYEQYF. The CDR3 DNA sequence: TGTGCCAGTAGTACCATTGGGGCCTACGAGCAGTACTTC.

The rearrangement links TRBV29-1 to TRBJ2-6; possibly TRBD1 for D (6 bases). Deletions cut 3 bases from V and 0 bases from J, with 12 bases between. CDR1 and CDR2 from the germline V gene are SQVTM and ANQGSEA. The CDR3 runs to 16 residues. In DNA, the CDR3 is TGCAGCGTTGAGGGGACACTAAGCTCTGGGGCCAACGTCCTGACTTTC. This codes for CSVEGTLSSGANVLTF.

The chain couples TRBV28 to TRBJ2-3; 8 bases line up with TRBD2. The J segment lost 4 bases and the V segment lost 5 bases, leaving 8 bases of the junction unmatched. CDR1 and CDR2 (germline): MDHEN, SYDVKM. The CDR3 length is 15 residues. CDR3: CASSVGLAVSDTQYF. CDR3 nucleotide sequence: TGTGCCAGCAGTGTAGGACTAGCTGTCTCAGATACGCAGTATTTT.

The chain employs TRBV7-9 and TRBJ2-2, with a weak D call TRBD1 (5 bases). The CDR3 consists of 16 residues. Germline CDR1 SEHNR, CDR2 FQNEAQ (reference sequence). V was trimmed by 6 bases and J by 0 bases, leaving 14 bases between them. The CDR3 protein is CASRWVTDSNTGELFF. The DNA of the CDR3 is TGTGCCAGCAGGTGGGTGACAGATTCGAACACCGGGGAGCTGTTTTTT.

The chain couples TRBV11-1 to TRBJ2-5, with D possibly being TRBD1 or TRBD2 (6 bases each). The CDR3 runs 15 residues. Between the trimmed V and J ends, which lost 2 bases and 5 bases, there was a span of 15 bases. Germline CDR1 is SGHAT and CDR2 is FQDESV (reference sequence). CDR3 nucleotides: TGTGCCAGCAGCTTACTGGGGGGCGCTCGGGAGACCCAGTACTTC. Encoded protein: CASSLLGGARETQYF.

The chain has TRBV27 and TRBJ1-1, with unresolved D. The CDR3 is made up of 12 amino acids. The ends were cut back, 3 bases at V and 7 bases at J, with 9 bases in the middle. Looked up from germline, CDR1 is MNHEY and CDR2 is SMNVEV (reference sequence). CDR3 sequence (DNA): TGTGCCAGCAGTTTTTGGCCGGGTGAAGCTTTCTTT. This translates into CASSFWPGEAFF.

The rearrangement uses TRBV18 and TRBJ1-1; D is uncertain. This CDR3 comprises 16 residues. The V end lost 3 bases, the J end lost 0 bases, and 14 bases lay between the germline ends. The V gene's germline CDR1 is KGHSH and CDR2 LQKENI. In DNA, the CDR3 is TGTGCCAGCTCACCCGATTACCGCAACATGAACACTGAAGCTTTCTTT. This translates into CASSPDYRNMNTEAFF.

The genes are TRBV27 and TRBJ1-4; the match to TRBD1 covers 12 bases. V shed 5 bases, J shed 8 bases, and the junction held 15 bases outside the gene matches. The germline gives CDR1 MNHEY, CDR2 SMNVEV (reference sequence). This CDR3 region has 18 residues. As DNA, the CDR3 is TGTGCCAGCAGTCCCGCGGGACAGGGGGCGTGGGATCGCGAAAAACTGTTTTTT. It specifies CASSPAGQGAWDREKLFF.

The CDR3 here is CASSFGQDFYEQYF. Written as DNA, the CDR3 is TGTGCCAGCAGCTTCGGGCAGGACTTCTACGAGCAGTACTTC. The J gene is TRBJ2-7, the V gene TRBV7-8, with a tentative D call TRBD2 (5 bases). Germline assignment: CDR1 SGHVS and CDR2 FQNEAQ. V shed 3 bases and J shed 3 bases, with 12 bases lying between them. The CDR3 extends over 14 amino acids.